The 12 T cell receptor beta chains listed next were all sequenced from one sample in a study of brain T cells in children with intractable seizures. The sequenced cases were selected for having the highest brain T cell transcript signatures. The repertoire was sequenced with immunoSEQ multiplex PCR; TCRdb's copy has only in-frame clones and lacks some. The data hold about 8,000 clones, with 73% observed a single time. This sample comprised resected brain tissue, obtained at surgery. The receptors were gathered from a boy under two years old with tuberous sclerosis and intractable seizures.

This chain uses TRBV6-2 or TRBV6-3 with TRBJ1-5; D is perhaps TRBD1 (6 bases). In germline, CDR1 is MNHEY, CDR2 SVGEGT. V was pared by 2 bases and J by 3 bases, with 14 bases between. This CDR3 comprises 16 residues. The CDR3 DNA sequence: TGTGCCAGCAGTTACCCTAGGGGGGGGCTCAATCAGCCCCAGCATTTT. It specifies CASSYPRGGLNQPQHF.

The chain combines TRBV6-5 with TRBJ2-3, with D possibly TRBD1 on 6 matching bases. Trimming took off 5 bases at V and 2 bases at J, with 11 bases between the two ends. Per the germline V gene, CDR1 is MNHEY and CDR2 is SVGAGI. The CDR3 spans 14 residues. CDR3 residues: CASSLRDNTDTQYF. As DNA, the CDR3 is TGTGCCAGCAGTCTAAGGGACAACACAGATACGCAGTATTTT.

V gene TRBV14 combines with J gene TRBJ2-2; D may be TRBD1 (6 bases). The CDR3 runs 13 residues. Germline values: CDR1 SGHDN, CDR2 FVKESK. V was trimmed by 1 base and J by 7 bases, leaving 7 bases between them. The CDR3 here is CASSQVRGGELFF. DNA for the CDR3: TGTGCCAGCAGCCAAGTCAGGGGCGGGGAGCTGTTTTTT.

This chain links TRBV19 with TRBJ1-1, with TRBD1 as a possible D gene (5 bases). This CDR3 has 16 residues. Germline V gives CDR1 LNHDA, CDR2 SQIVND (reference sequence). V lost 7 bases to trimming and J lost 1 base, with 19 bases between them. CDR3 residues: CASTLLPTTGNTEAFF. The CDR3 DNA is TGTGCCAGTACACTTCTGCCAACTACAGGGAACACTGAAGCTTTCTTT.

CDR3: CSARHFAAQHF. CDR3 in DNA: TGCAGTGCTAGACATTTCGCGGCCCAGCATTTT. This rearrangement joins TRBV20-1 to TRBJ1-5; no definite D call. This CDR3 comprises 11 residues. The germline V and J ends were trimmed by 2 bases and 11 bases, with 10 bases remaining between them. CDR1 and CDR2 from the germline V gene are DFQATT and SNEGSKA (reference sequence).

The CDR3 nucleotides read TGTGCCTGGAGTGTCCTCGGGGCCCCCTATCCGTCCGAGCAGTACTTC. It specifies CAWSVLGAPYPSEQYF. The V and J genes are TRBV30 and TRBJ2-7; D may match TRBD1 or TRBD2 (5 bases each). The CDR3 sequence is 16 residues long. V dropped 0 bases and J dropped 6 bases, with 21 bases sitting between them. Per the germline V gene, CDR1 is GTSNPN and CDR2 is SVGIG (reference sequence).

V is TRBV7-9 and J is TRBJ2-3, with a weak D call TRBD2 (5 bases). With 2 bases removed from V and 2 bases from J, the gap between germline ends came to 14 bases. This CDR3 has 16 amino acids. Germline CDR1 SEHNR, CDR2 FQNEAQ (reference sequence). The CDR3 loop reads CASSLNPSGDTDTQYF. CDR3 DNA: TGTGCCAGCAGCTTAAATCCGAGCGGAGACACAGATACGCAGTATTTT.

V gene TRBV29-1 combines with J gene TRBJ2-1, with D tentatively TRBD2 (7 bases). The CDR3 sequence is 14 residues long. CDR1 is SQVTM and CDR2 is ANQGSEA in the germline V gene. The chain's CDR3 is CSWVRGEGYNEQFF. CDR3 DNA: TGCAGTTGGGTTAGGGGGGAGGGGTACAATGAGCAGTTCTTC.

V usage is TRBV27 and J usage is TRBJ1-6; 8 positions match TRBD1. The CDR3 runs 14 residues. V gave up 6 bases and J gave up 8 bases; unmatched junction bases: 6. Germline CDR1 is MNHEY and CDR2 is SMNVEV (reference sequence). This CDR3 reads CASSRTGNYSPLHF. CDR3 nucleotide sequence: TGTGCCAGCAGCAGGACAGGGAATTATTCACCCCTCCACTTT.

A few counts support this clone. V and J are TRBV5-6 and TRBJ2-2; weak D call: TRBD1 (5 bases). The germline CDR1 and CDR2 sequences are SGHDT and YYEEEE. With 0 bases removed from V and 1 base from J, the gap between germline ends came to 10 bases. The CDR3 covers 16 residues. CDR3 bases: TGTGCCAGCAGCTTGGCCGGGCAGGGGAACACCGGGGAGCTGTTTTTT. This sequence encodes CASSLAGQGNTGELFF.

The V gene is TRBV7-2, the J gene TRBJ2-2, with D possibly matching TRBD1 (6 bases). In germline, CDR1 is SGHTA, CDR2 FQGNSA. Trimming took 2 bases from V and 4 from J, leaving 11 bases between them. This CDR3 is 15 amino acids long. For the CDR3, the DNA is TGTGCCAGCAGCTTACAGACAGGTGGCACCGGGGAGCTGTTTTTT. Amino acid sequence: CASSLQTGGTGELFF.

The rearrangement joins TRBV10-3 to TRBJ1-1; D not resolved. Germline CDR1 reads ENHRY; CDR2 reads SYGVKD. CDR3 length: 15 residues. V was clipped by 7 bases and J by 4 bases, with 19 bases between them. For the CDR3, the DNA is TGTGCCATCACCAAGCGGAAGGGTTGGAGCACTGAAGCTTTCTTT. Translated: CAITKRKGWSTEAFF.